This TCR beta chain was captured in a study of blood T cell repertoires in COVID-19. Across the study: From T cells, B-cell-depleted T cells, or PBMCs came the material, which was cDNA or gDNA.

Authors' methods: Researchers report that nucleated cell counts were estimated from reference gene primer amplification. Only in-frame clones appear in the TCRdb table, and some are missing; sequencing was by immunoSEQ multiplex PCR. V, J and clone size were drawn from that table, and D and trimming were deduced from the DNA. The data hold under 450,000 clones, with around 87% observed a single time. Clinical history as reported by participants underpinned cohort assignment. Germline assignment: CDR1 MNHEY and CDR2 SVGAGI. The CDR3 is made up of 13 amino acids. Trimming left V 8 bases short and J 2 bases short, with 12 bases between.

Sequenced sample: PBMCs or T cells enriched from blood (not recorded which). The TCR comes from a man in his thirties or forties who had recovered from COVID-19. V usage is TRBV6-5 and J usage is TRBJ1-2; a weak D match, TRBD1 (6 bases). The CDR3 nucleotides are TGTGCCAGCGAAGGACAGATGAACTATGGCTACACCTTC. The encoded protein is CASEGQMNYGYTF.